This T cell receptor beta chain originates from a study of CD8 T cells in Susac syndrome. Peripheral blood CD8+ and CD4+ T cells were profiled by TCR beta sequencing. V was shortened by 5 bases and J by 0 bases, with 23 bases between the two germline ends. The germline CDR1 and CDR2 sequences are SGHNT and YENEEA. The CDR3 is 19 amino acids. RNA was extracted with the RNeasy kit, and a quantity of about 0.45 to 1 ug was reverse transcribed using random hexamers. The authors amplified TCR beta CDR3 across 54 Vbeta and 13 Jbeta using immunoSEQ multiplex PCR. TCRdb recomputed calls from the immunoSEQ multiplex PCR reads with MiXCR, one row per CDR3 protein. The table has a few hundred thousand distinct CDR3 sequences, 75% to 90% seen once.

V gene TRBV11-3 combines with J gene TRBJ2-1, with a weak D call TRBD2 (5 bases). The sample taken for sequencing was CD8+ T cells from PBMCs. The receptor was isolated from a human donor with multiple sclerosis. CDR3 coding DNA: TGTGCCAGCAGCCTAGTCGTACTAGAGCCGTCCGGCTCCTACAATGAGCAGTTCTTC. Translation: CASSLVVLEPSGSYNEQFF.